This TCR beta chain stems from a study of T cells after yellow fever vaccination. General observations from the study: Peak timing came faster in the weaker secondary response, day 5 versus 15.

V lost 4 bases to trimming and J lost 4 bases, with 14 bases between them. Germline V gene sequence: CDR1 MNHEY, CDR2 SVGAGI. CDR3 size: 15 residues. TCRdb processed the 5' RACE reads anew with MiXCR; each CDR3 protein has one entry. Found here are 80,000 to 100,000 distinct CDR3 sequences, about 8.2% of them singletons; the top ten hold around a sixth. This clonotype was counted a few times. This chain joins TRBV6-5 and TRBJ2-1, with D maybe TRBD1 (6 bases). Sequenced material: CD8+ T cells not binding an NS4B(214-222) dextramer, sorted from PBMCs, taken roughly 14 days after the first yellow fever vaccination. The sequence was collected from a man between 18 and 35 years old who received the YFV17D yellow fever vaccine. The CDR3 spells CASSFGETGYNEQFF. CDR3 bases: TGTGCCAGCAGTTTCGGCGAGACAGGTTACAATGAGCAGTTCTTC.